One T cell receptor (beta chain) is described in this entry. Its antigen is as yet unknown. This record comes from a study of TIL therapy for anti-PD-1-resistant metastatic lung cancer. The overall study: Most patients had lung adenocarcinoma; a handful of tumors were EGFR-mutant, two ALK-rearranged; half smoked currently or formerly. By whole-exome sequencing, median non-synonymous tumor mutation burden was approximately 1.6 mutations per megabase. Overall study results and limits: This highly selected cohort may not generalize to typical lung cancer patients.

Trimming took 1 base from V and 4 from J, leaving 5 bases between them. The CDR3 is 12 residues long. The germline V gene encodes CDR1 SGHDT and CDR2 YYEEEE. Time point meaning: pre-treatment sample, taken before nivolumab and TIL therapy. Tumor tissue came from excised metastases, mostly pleural nodules or supraclavicular lymph nodes. Tumor harvest preceded PD-1/PD-L1 blockade, followed by nivolumab treatment. Sequencing used immunoSEQ v3. Generated by immunoSEQ multiplex PCR, the TCRdb table keeps only in-frame clones and is missing some. The sample holds tens of thousands of clones, over 65% seen once.

The source material was tumor tissue, sampled at baseline. This TCR was sampled from a person between 25 and 80 years old with non-small cell lung cancer. This chain connects TRBV5-6 to TRBJ1-2; D is unclear. In nucleotides, the CDR3 is TGTGCCAGCAGCTTGCCCGCCTATGGCTACACCTTC. Protein sequence: CASSLPAYGYTF.